Listed here are 28 T cell receptor beta chains from one sample, sequenced in a study of OX40 agonist ivuxolimab in advanced cancers. Profiling relied on immunoSEQ multiplex PCR, and the TCRdb table lists in-frame clones only, not all of them. The table lists tens of thousands of clones, roughly nine tenths of them singletons. This specimen was CD4+ or CD8+ T cells sorted from blood, taken in a trial of the OX40 agonist ivuxolimab. The receptor source for this set is an adult with an advanced solid tumor such as melanoma, head and neck, liver or kidney cancer.

The chain employs TRBV30 and TRBJ1-2; 8 nucleotides match TRBD1. The CDR3 loop spans 13 amino acids. The J segment lost 0 bases and the V segment lost 7 bases, leaving 4 bases of the junction unmatched. CDR1 is GTSNPN, CDR2 SVGIG, per germline (reference sequence). Here the CDR3 DNA reads TGTGCCTACCTACAGGGGGCTAACTATGGCTACACCTTC. The encoded protein is CAYLQGANYGYTF.

The chain links TRBV27 to TRBJ1-5; D is unclear. The germline V and J ends were trimmed by 5 bases and 4 bases, with 12 bases remaining between them. CDR3 size: 14 residues. Germline assignment: CDR1 MNHEY and CDR2 SMNVEV (reference sequence). The CDR3 is CASSPPGFNQPQHF. CDR3 nucleotide sequence: TGTGCCAGCAGTCCCCCGGGGTTTAATCAGCCCCAGCATTTT.

The J gene is TRBJ2-3, the V gene TRBV9; D unresolved. Per the germline V gene, CDR1 is SGDLS and CDR2 is YYNGEE. The V gene lost 0 bases and the J gene lost 2 bases, with 10 bases spanning the gap. This CDR3 contains 15 residues. Here the CDR3 reads CASSVGGGPTDTQYF. CDR3 nucleotides: TGTGCCAGCAGCGTAGGGGGTGGGCCCACAGATACGCAGTATTTT.

The CDR3 region has the DNA TGTGCCAGCAGTCGAAACCAAAGACTAGCGGGGAGGGGAGAGACCCAGTACTTC. Protein product: CASSRNQRLAGRGETQYF. This chain connects TRBV2 to TRBJ2-5, with 11 positions matching TRBD2. V gave up 5 bases and J gave up 4 bases; unmatched junction bases: 15. In germline, CDR1 is SNHLY, CDR2 FYNNEI. The CDR3 totals 18 residues.

The chain employs TRBV30 and TRBJ1-2, with a tentative D call TRBD1 (6 bases). CDR3 length equals 12 residues. CDR1 and CDR2 (germline): GTSNPN, SVGIG (reference sequence). Trimming left V 5 bases short and J 8 bases short, with 15 bases between. CDR3 protein: CAWEIGGEGYTF. The CDR3 DNA follows: TGTGCCTGGGAGATTGGGGGCGAAGGCTACACCTTC.

The chain recombines TRBV5-1 with TRBJ1-1, with 10 bases fitting TRBD1. The CDR3 is 15 amino acids. The trim removed 3 bases at V and 5 bases at J, leaving 7 bases unmatched. The germline CDR1 and CDR2 sequences are SGHRS and YFSETQ. The CDR3: CASSYRTGGETEAFF. CDR3 coding DNA: TGCGCCAGCAGCTACCGGACAGGGGGGGAAACTGAAGCTTTCTTT. The full variable domain, rest sourced from reference TRBV5-1 and TRBJ1-1, is KAGVTQTPRYLIKTRGQQVTLSCSPISGHRSVSWYQQTPGQGLQFLFEYFSETQRNKGNFPGRFSGRQFSNSRSEMNVSTLELGDSALYLCASSYRTGGETEAFFGQGTRLTVV.

This sequence joins TRBV21-1 and TRBJ1-1; TRBD1 is the table's D call, not checked against the DNA. TRBV21-1 is described as a pseudogene. The CDR3 is 15 residues long. The CDR3 region is CASSIPRGHRTEAFF. The DNA of the CDR3 is TGTGCCAGCAGCATCCCCCGTGGGCATAGGACTGAAGCTTTCTTT.

The chain uses TRBV4-3 and TRBJ2-7; no definite D call. V was cut by 1 base and J by 0 bases, with 10 bases left in between. Looked up from germline, CDR1 is LGHNA and CDR2 is YSLEER. The CDR3 sequence is 15 residues long. CDR3 nucleotides: TGCGCCAGCAGCCAAGCCCCAGGATACTCCTACGAGCAGTACTTC. Encoded protein: CASSQAPGYSYEQYF.

V usage is TRBV5-1 and J usage is TRBJ1-2; a possible D gene is TRBD1 (5 bases). This CDR3 has 13 residues. CDR1 SGHRS and CDR2 YFSETQ come from the germline V gene. V shed 7 bases and J shed 4 bases, with 14 bases lying between them. CDR3 loop: CASSEGFSYGYTF. The CDR3 DNA reads as TGCGCCAGCTCAGAGGGGTTCAGCTATGGCTACACCTTC.

The genes are TRBV7-3 and TRBJ1-1; maybe TRBD1 (6 bases). V shed 2 bases and J shed 0 bases, with 13 bases lying between them. The CDR3 contains 16 residues. Germline-derived CDR1 and CDR2 are SGHTA and FQGTGA. CDR3: CASSLSGTLMNTEAFF. In DNA form, the CDR3 reads TGTGCCAGCAGCTTATCGGGGACACTCATGAACACTGAAGCTTTCTTT. Based on the CDR3 plus reference TRBV7-3 and TRBJ1-1, the full variable domain is GAGVSQTPSNKVTEKGKYVELRCDPISGHTALYWYRQSLGQGPEFLIYFQGTGAADDSGLPNDRFFAVRPEGSVSTLKIQRTERGDSAVYLCASSLSGTLMNTEAFFGQGTRLTVV.

The chain joins TRBV4-2 to TRBJ2-1, with 10 bases that match TRBD2. The V gene end was trimmed by 4 bases and the J gene end by 5 bases; junction bases not matched to a gene: 5. The CDR3 spans 15 residues. The germline CDR1 and CDR2 sequences are LGHNA and YNFKEQ. DNA of the CDR3: TGTGCCAGCAGCCTTGGGACTAGCGAGGACAATGAGCAGTTCTTC. This translates into CASSLGTSEDNEQFF.

This chain connects TRBV7-8 to TRBJ2-7, with D unresolved. The germline V gene has CDR1 SGHVS and CDR2 FQNEAQ. The ends were cut back, 2 bases at V and 4 bases at J, with 9 bases in the middle. CDR3 length equals 13 residues. CDR3 in amino acids: CASSLTPSYEQYF. The DNA for the CDR3 is TGTGCCAGCAGCTTAACTCCCAGTTACGAGCAGTACTTC.

DNA for the CDR3: TGCGCCAGCAGCTTCGGGACAGGAAGCACTGAAGCTTTCTTT. It is translated as CASSFGTGSTEAFF. The chain is built from TRBV5-1 and TRBJ1-1; 8 positions match TRBD1. Germline CDR1 is SGHRS and CDR2 is YFSETQ. J was trimmed by 4 bases and V by 2 bases; bases with no gene match: 4. CDR3 length: 14 residues.

This chain connects TRBV7-8 to TRBJ2-5; no firm D call. The V end lost 5 bases, the J end lost 1 base, and 8 bases lay between the germline ends. The germline V gene has CDR1 SGHVS and CDR2 FQNEAQ. This CDR3 comprises 13 residues. CDR3 protein: CASSLLIQETQYF. CDR3 DNA: TGTGCCAGCAGCCTTCTAATCCAAGAGACCCAGTACTTC.

The V call is TRBV7-8, the J call TRBJ2-7; TRBD1 matches 7 bases. The germline V gene has CDR1 SGHVS and CDR2 FQNEAQ. The CDR3 runs to 15 residues. V trimming: 5 bases; J trimming: 5 bases; junction bases outside the gene matches: 12. The CDR3 bases are TGTGCCAGCAGCAGAGAGCACAGGGGTTTCGACGAGCAGTACTTC. Protein product: CASSREHRGFDEQYF. Full variable domain (missing parts from reference TRBV7-8 and TRBJ2-7): GAGVSQSPRYKVAKRGQDVALRCDPISGHVSLFWYQQALGQGPEFLTYFQNEAQLDKSGLPSDRFFAERPEGSVSTLKIQRTQQEDSAVYLCASSREHRGFDEQYFGPGTRLTVT.

This rearrangement joins TRBV19 to TRBJ2-4; 11 bases map to TRBD1. With 5 bases clipped from V and 7 bases from J, the junction kept 7 bases outside the gene matches. The V gene's germline CDR1 is LNHDA and CDR2 SQIVND (reference sequence). The length of the CDR3 is 15 residues. CDR3 in amino acids: CASSLGQGEANIQYF. As DNA, the CDR3 is TGTGCCAGTAGTTTGGGACAGGGGGAAGCGAACATTCAGTACTTC.

V and J are TRBV5-1 and TRBJ1-1; possibly TRBD1 for D (5 bases). Germline values: CDR1 SGHRS, CDR2 YFSETQ. The CDR3 totals 13 residues. V lost 4 bases and J lost 0, with 7 bases in between. CDR3 residues: CASSGDLNTEAFF. In nucleotides, the CDR3 is TGCGCCAGCAGCGGGGACCTGAACACTGAAGCTTTCTTT.

The chain links TRBV10-1 to TRBJ2-3; a possible D gene is TRBD1 (5 bases). Trimming cost V 5 bases and J 4 bases, with 7 bases left between them. The CDR3 totals 12 residues. CDR1 and CDR2 (germline): WNHNN, SYGVQD (reference sequence). CDR3 nucleotides: TGCGCCAGCAGTATGACAGCAGATACGCAGTATTTT. It codes for CASSMTADTQYF.

The genes are TRBV6-5 and TRBJ2-7, with 7 bases that match TRBD1. There are 12 residues in the CDR3. The germline V gene encodes CDR1 MNHEY and CDR2 SVGAGI. J was trimmed by 9 bases and V by 3 bases; bases with no gene match: 5. In DNA, the CDR3 is TGTGCCAGCAGTTATGTAGGGGGCGCGCAGTACTTC. This gives the protein CASSYVGGAQYF.

The chain links TRBV14 to TRBJ1-1, with 10 nucleotides matching TRBD1. Germline-derived CDR1 and CDR2 are SGHDN and FVKESK. V trimming: 2 bases; J trimming: 7 bases; junction bases outside the gene matches: 7. The CDR3 length is 15 residues. CDR3 loop: CASSQLDRGINEAFF. CDR3 nucleotide sequence: TGTGCCAGCAGCCAACTGGACAGGGGGATTAATGAAGCTTTCTTT.

This sequence joins TRBV4-1 and TRBJ2-4; 7 bases are a match to TRBD2. Germline loops: CDR1 MGHRA, CDR2 YSYEKL. Losses at the gene ends were 2 bases for V and 14 bases for J; bases not matched to a gene: 9. The CDR3 is 13 residues long. The CDR3 spells CASSQRVLADEYF. The CDR3 region has the DNA TGCGCCAGCAGCCAAAGGGTTCTAGCGGACGAGTACTTC.

The V gene is TRBV29-1, the J gene TRBJ1-1; D is ambiguous. This CDR3 region has 11 residues. Trimming left V 5 bases short and J 2 bases short, with 6 bases between. In germline, CDR1 is SQVTM, CDR2 ANQGSEA. DNA of the CDR3: TGCAGCGTTAGGGCTAACACTGAAGCTTTCTTT. Amino acids: CSVRANTEAFF.

V gene TRBV18 combines with J gene TRBJ2-7; 10 bases map to TRBD1. CDR1 and CDR2 from the germline V gene are KGHSH and LQKENI. Germline trimming cut 4 bases from V and 5 bases from J; bases unmatched to any gene: 2. This CDR3 region has 13 residues. CDR3 sequence: CASSLGTGDEQYF. CDR3 coding DNA: TGTGCCAGCTCACTCGGGACAGGGGACGAGCAGTACTTC.

The sample holds one count of this clone. The rearrangement links TRBV27 to TRBJ2-1; 8 bases fit TRBD1. Germline V gene lookup returns CDR1 MNHEY and CDR2 SMNVEV (reference sequence). V gave up 6 bases and J gave up 3 bases; unmatched junction bases: 7. This CDR3 has 15 amino acids. The CDR3 bases are TGTGCCAGCAGACGACAGGGGCCCTACTACAATGAGCAGTTCTTC. It is translated as CASRRQGPYYNEQFF.

This rearrangement joins TRBV18 to TRBJ2-7; unclear D gene. The CDR3 length is 13 residues. Trimming took 0 bases from V and 6 from J, leaving 9 bases between them. CDR1 is KGHSH and CDR2 is LQKENI in the germline V gene. CDR3 residues: CASSPPTKGEQYF. CDR3 nucleotide sequence: TGTGCCAGCTCACCACCGACGAAGGGCGAGCAGTACTTC.

The CDR3 coding sequence is TGCGCCAGCAGCCCGTTACAGGGAACTAATGAAAAACTGTTTTTT. Translating it yields CASSPLQGTNEKLFF. The chain links TRBV4-1 to TRBJ1-4; D might be TRBD1 (6 bases). V dropped 4 bases and J dropped 1 base, with 10 bases sitting between them. The CDR3 has 15 residues. Germline V gene data show CDR1 as MGHRA and CDR2 as YSYEKL.

This clone was seen just once. V is TRBV2 and J is TRBJ1-3, with D hard to call. CDR3 length equals 14 residues. Trimming cost V 5 bases and J 0 bases, with 8 bases left between them. In germline, CDR1 is SNHLY, CDR2 FYNNEI. The CDR3 spells CASSPGRSGNTIYF. Here the CDR3 DNA reads TGTGCCAGCAGTCCGGGCCGCTCTGGAAACACCATATATTTT.

This chain joins TRBV5-1 and TRBJ2-7, with 7 bases fitting TRBD2. The V gene end was trimmed by 0 bases and the J gene end by 1 base; junction bases not matched to a gene: 13. CDR1 SGHRS and CDR2 YFSETQ come from the germline V gene. CDR3 length: 18 residues. The CDR3 region has the DNA TGCGCCAGCAGCTTGGCAAAGGGAATAAGGCGGGAGTCCTACGAGCAGTACTTC. As protein: CASSLAKGIRRESYEQYF.